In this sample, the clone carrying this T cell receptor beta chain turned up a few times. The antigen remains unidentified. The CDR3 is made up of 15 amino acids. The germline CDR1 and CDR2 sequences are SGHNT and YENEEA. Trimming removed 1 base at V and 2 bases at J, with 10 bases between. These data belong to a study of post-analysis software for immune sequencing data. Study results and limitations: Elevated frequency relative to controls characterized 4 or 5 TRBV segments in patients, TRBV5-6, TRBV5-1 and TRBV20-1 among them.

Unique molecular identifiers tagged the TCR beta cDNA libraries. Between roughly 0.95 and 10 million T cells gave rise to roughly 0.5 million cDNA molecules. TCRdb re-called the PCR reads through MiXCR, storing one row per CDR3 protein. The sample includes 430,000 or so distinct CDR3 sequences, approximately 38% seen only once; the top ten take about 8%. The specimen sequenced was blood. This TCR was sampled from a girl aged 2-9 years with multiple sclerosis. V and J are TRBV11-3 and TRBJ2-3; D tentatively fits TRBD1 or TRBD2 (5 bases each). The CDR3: CASSLGLGDTDTQYF. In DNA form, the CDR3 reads TGTGCCAGCAGCTTAGGATTGGGGGACACAGATACGCAGTATTTT. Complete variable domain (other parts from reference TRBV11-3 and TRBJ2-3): EAGVVQSPRYKIIEKKQPVAFWCNPISGHNTLYWYLQNLGQGPELLIRYENEEAVDDSQLPKDRFSAERLKGVDSTLKIQPAELGDSAVYLCASSLGLGDTDTQYFGPGTRLTVL.